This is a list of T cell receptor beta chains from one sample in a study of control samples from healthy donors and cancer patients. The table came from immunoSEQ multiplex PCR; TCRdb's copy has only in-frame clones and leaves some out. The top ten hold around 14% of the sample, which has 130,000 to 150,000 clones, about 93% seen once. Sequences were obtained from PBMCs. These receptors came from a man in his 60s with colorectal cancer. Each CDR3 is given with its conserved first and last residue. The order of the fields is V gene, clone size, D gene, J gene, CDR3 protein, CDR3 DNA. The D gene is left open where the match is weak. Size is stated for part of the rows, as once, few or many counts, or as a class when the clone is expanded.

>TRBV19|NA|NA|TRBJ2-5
CASSIVWRETQYF
TGTGCCAGTAGTATAGTTTGGAGGGAGACCCAGTACTTC
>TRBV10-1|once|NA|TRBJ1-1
CASSERGDEAFF
TGCGCCAGCAGTGAAAGGGGGGATGAAGCTTTCTTT
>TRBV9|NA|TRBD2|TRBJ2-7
CASSVSGGASGEQYF
TGTGCCAGCAGCGTGAGCGGGGGGGCCTCGGGCGAGCAGTACTTC
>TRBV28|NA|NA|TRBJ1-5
CASTSRGDQPQHF
TGTGCCAGCACATCCAGGGGCGATCAGCCCCAGCATTTT
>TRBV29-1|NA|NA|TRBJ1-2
CSVVPPQGLNGYTF
TGCAGCGTTGTCCCGCCGCAGGGGCTCAATGGCTACACCTTC
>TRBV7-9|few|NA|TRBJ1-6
CASSLASSYNSPLHF
TGTGCCAGCAGCTTGGCCAGCTCCTATAATTCACCCCTCCACTTT
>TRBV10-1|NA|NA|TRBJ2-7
CASTEKGQMPYEQYF
TGCGCCAGCACCGAAAAAGGACAGATGCCCTACGAGCAGTACTTC
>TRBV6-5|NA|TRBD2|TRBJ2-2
CASSFGGGAPGELFF
TGTGCCAGCAGTTTCGGCGGGGGGGCCCCCGGGGAGCTGTTTTTT
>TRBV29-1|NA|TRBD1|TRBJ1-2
CSGRDRGNYGYTF
TGCAGCGGCCGGGACAGGGGAAACTATGGCTACACCTTC
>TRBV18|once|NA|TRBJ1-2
CASSQDENYGYTF
TGTGCCAGCTCACAAGATGAGAACTATGGCTACACCTTC
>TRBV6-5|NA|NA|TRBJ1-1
CATSGSGGWTEAFF
TGTGCCACCTCAGGGAGTGGGGGATGGACTGAAGCTTTCTTT
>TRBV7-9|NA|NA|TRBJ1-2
CASSFVANGVDGYTF
TGTGCCAGCAGCTTTGTCGCAAACGGGGTGGACGGCTACACCTTC
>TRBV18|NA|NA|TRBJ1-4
CASSTLRTRTTNEKLFF
TGTGCCAGCTCAACTCTTCGGACACGAACAACTAATGAAAAACTGTTTTTT
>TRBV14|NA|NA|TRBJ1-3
CASSPFQGNTIYF
TGTGCCAGCAGCCCCTTCCAGGGAAACACCATATATTTT
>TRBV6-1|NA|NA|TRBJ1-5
CASREGQLNQPQHF
TGTGCCAGCAGGGAAGGACAGCTAAATCAGCCCCAGCATTTT
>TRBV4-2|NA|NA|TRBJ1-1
CASSQDRVKEAFF
TGTGCCAGCAGCCAAGATCGAGTTAAAGAAGCTTTCTTT
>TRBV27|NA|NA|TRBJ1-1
CASARAGGRNTEAFF
TGTGCCAGCGCCCGAGCGGGGGGCAGGAACACTGAAGCTTTCTTT
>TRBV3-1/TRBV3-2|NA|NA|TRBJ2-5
CASSQGTGRRETQYF
TGTGCCAGCAGCCAAGGTACAGGGCGGAGGGAGACCCAGTACTTC
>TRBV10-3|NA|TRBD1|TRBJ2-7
CAISSVGDRGNDEQYF
TGTGCCATCAGTTCGGTGGGGGACAGGGGGAACGACGAGCAGTACTTC
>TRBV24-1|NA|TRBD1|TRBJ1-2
CATSDPGQGGYGYTF
TGTGCCACCAGTGATCCCGGACAGGGAGGCTATGGCTACACCTTC
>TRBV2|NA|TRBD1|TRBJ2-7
CASSGSTGGVGEQYF
TGTGCCAGCAGCGGGTCGACAGGGGGCGTAGGCGAGCAGTACTTC
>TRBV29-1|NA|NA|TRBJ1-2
CSGRTGNYGYTF
TGCAGCGGCCGAACAGGGAACTATGGCTACACCTTC
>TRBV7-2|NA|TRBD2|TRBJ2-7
CASSLAQLAGVDEQYF
TGTGCCAGCAGCTTAGCGCAACTAGCGGGGGTGGACGAGCAGTACTTC
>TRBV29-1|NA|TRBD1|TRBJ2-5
CSAGTGGAAETQYF
TGCAGCGCCGGGACAGGGGGCGCGGCGGAGACCCAGTACTTC
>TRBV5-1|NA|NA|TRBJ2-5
CASSSGYQGFQETQYF
TGCGCCAGCAGCTCCGGCTACCAGGGATTCCAAGAGACCCAGTACTTC
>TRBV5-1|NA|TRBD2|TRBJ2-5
CASSLEWGGVETQYF
TGCGCCAGCAGCTTGGAATGGGGAGGGGTAGAGACCCAGTACTTC
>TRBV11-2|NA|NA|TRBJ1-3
CASSQESGNTIYF
TGTGCCAGCAGCCAGGAGTCTGGAAACACCATATATTTT
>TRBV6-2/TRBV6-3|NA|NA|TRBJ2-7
CASSYGGHQDTYEQYF
TGTGCCAGCAGTTATGGGGGACACCAGGATACCTACGAGCAGTACTTC
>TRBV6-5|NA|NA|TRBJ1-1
CASTASLGLDTEAFF
TGTGCCAGCACCGCCTCCCTCGGTCTGGACACTGAAGCTTTCTTT
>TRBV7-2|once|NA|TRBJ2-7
CASSVQGSYEQYF
TGTGCCAGCAGCGTACAGGGATCCTACGAGCAGTACTTC
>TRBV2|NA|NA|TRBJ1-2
CASSEGPRDGYGYTF
TGTGCCAGCAGTGAAGGGCCCCGGGACGGCTATGGCTACACCTTC
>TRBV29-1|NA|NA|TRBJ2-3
CSGFWGGGPDTQYF
TGCAGCGGATTCTGGGGCGGGGGCCCAGATACGCAGTATTTT
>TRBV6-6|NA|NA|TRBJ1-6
CASSYYFRDENSPLHF
TGTGCCAGCAGTTACTACTTCCGGGACGAAAATTCACCCCTCCACTTT
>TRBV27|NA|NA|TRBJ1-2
CASSKQGRPGGYTF
TGTGCCAGCAGTAAACAGGGCCGCCCTGGAGGCTACACCTTC
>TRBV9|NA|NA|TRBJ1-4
CASSVTQGSNEKLFF
TGTGCCAGCAGCGTAACCCAGGGCAGTAATGAAAAACTGTTTTTT
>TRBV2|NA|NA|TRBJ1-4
CASSEVNEKLFF
TGTGCCAGCAGTGAGGTTAATGAAAAACTGTTTTTT
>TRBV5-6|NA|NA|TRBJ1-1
CASSLGGNSGTEAFF
TGTGCCAGCAGCTTGGGGGGGAATTCGGGCACTGAAGCTTTCTTT
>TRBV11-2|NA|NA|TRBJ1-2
CASSLSVLDSGDGYTF
TGTGCCAGCAGCTTATCCGTCCTGGACTCGGGGGATGGCTACACCTTC
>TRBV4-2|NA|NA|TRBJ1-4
CASSQAGTVEKLFF
TGTGCCAGCAGCCAGGCCGGGACGGTTGAAAAACTGTTTTTT
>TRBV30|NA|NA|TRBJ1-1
CAWRIGTLRTEAFF
TGTGCCTGGAGGATAGGGACGTTGAGGACTGAAGCTTTCTTT
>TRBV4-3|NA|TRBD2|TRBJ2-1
CASSQDTSGGNEQFF
TGCGCCAGCAGCCAAGATACTAGCGGGGGGAATGAGCAGTTCTTC
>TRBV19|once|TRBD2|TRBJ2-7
CASSSAGTSYEQYF
TGTGCCAGTAGTTCAGCGGGGACCTCCTACGAGCAGTACTTC
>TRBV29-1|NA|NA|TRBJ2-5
CSVVTGTGETQYF
TGCAGCGTTGTCACCGGTACTGGAGAGACCCAGTACTTC
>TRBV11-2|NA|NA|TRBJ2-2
CASSPRAGGELFF
TGTGCCAGCAGCCCCCGGGCCGGCGGGGAGCTGTTTTTT
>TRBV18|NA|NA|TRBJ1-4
CASSLDNEKLFF
TGTGCCAGCTCACTGGATAATGAAAAACTGTTTTTT
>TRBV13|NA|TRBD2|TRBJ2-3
CASSYRLAGGSDTQYF
TGTGCCAGCAGCTACCGACTAGCGGGGGGGTCAGATACGCAGTATTTT
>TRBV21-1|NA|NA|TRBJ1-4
CASLGVWGYEKLFF
TGTGCCAGCCTAGGGGTGTGGGGGTACGAAAAACTGTTTTTT
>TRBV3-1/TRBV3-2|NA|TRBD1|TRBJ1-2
CASSQDASDRDHGYTF
TGTGCCAGCAGCCAAGACGCGTCGGACAGGGATCATGGCTACACCTTC